A selection of T cell receptor beta chains follows, all from one sample in a study of cytomegalovirus exposure and HLA in healthy donors. The assay was immunoSEQ multiplex PCR, and TCRdb's table has in-frame clones only and misses some. Seen here are some 74,000 clones, around three quarters observed once, and the top ten hold 0.9% to 1.2%. The sequenced sample was PBMCs. The receptors derive from a male donor in good health and CMV-seronegative. Both conserved end residues are part of each CDR3. A D gene is named only where the DNA matches it firmly. Some rows mark clone size as missing; the rest say once, few, many or name a class of expanded clone.

NA | TRBD1 | TRBJ2-5 | TRBV7-8 | TGTGCCAGCAACGAAAGAGTAGGGGGCTGGCAAGAGACCCAGTACTTC | CASNERVGGWQETQYF
NA | NA | TRBJ1-1 | TRBV7-8 | TGTGCCAGCAGCTTACCCGGACAGTATACTGAAGCTTTCTTT | CASSLPGQYTEAFF
few | NA | TRBJ1-5 | TRBV7-2 | TGTGCCAGCAGCTTATGGGAGAACCAGCCCCAGAATTTT | CASSLWENQPQNF
NA | NA | TRBJ1-2 | TRBV2 | TGTGCCGCAAGGACGGTGACAGCGCGCTATGGCTACACCTTC | CAARTVTARYGYTF
NA | NA | TRBJ2-1 | TRBV7-8 | TGTGCCAGCAGCTTAGGAGCCTATGAGCAGTTCTTC | CASSLGAYEQFF
NA | TRBD2 | TRBJ2-7 | TRBV5-1 | TGCGCCAGCAGCTTGGCAGCGGGAGTATCCGAGCAGTACTTC | CASSLAAGVSEQYF
NA | TRBD1 | TRBJ1-2 | TRBV15 | TGTGCCACCAGCAGGAACAGGGGGCCGGCTGGCTACACCTTC | CATSRNRGPAGYTF
NA | TRBD1 | TRBJ2-7 | TRBV9 | TGTGCCAGCACGGTAACCCGGGACAGGGAGGTCGAGCAGTACTTC | CASTVTRDREVEQYF
NA | NA | TRBJ1-5 | TRBV12-2 | TGTGCAAGTCGCTTAGCGTTTAGGTGGACATGGCAGGGCGGCAATCAGCCCCAGCATTTT | CASRLAFRWTWQGGNQPQHF
NA | NA | TRBJ1-5 | TRBV2 | TGTGCCAGCATTCGACAGCCTAATCAGCCCCAGCATTTT | CASIRQPNQPQHF
NA | TRBD2 | TRBJ2-1 | TRBV9 | TGTGCCAGCAGCCTCGGACTAGCCTACAATGAGCAGTTCTTC | CASSLGLAYNEQFF
once | TRBD1 | TRBJ2-1 | TRBV9 | TGTGCCAGCACCCGGACAGGGACTTCCTACAATGAGCAGTTCTTC | CASTRTGTSYNEQFF
once | TRBD1 | TRBJ1-1 | TRBV5-1 | TGCGCCAGCAGGTCTACAGGGGGACGGTTTGAAGCTTTCTTT | CASRSTGGRFEAFF
NA | TRBD1 | TRBJ2-1 | TRBV6-1 | TGTGCCAGCAGTGGGGGACAGTCCCTTAGGGGCGAGGAGCAGTTCTTC | CASSGGQSLRGEEQFF
NA | TRBD1 | TRBJ1-3 | TRBV5-6 | TGTGCCAGCAGCGGGACAGGGTTTGGAAACACCATATATTTT | CASSGTGFGNTIYF
NA | NA | TRBJ1-4 | TRBV7-9 | TGTGCCAGCAGCCCAAGAACAGGGTCTTCTAATGAAAAACTGTTTTTT | CASSPRTGSSNEKLFF
NA | TRBD1 | TRBJ2-7 | TRBV18 | TGTGCCAGCTCCCCCCTCGGGACAGGCCTAGAGCAGTACTTC | CASSPLGTGLEQYF
NA | NA | TRBJ2-2 | TRBV28 | TGTGCCATGCGGGGATCCGCCGGGGAGCTGTTTTTT | CAMRGSAGELFF
NA | TRBD1 | TRBJ1-1 | TRBV7-9 | TGTGCCAGCAGCTTCGGGACAGGGGGAAACACTGAAGCTTTCTTT | CASSFGTGGNTEAFF
NA | NA | TRBJ2-3 | TRBV12-5 | TGTGCTGGTCAAGGGGCCACAGATACGCAGTATTTT | CAGQGATDTQYF
NA | NA | TRBJ1-1 | TRBV5-1 | TGCGCCAGCAGCTTGGAAGCGAACACTGAAGCTTTCTTT | CASSLEANTEAFF
NA | NA | TRBJ2-4 | TRBV9 | TGTGCCAGCGGGGCCGGGGGAATCAAAAACATTCAGTACTTC | CASGAGGIKNIQYF
NA | TRBD1 | TRBJ1-6 | TRBV5-8 | TGTGCCAGCAGCTTGGCCGGACAGGGAAATTCACCCCTCCACTTT | CASSLAGQGNSPLHF
NA | TRBD1 | TRBJ1-2 | TRBV30 | TGTGCCGGGGTCTATGGGGGACAGGGGATATATGGCTACACCTTC | CAGVYGGQGIYGYTF
NA | NA | TRBJ2-4 | TRBV5-1 | TGCGCCAGCAGCTTGTATGGGCAGAAAAACATTCAGTACTTC | CASSLYGQKNIQYF
NA | NA | TRBJ2-7 | TRBV21-1 | TGTGCCAGCAGCAAAGAGGAGACTCGACCTTCATCCTACGAGCAGTACTTC | CASSKEETRPSSYEQYF
few | NA | TRBJ1-1 | TRBV30 | TGTGCCTGGAGTAGGCTAGTGGGGCTGACTGAAGCTTTCTTT | CAWSRLVGLTEAFF
NA | NA | TRBJ2-7 | TRBV6-1 | TGTGCCAGCAGTGAAGTGGGTCAGGGCGGGAACGAGCAGTACTTC | CASSEVGQGGNEQYF
few | NA | TRBJ1-5 | TRBV9 | TGTGCCAGCAGCAAAGGGGCCAATCAGCCCCAGCATTTT | CASSKGANQPQHF
NA | NA | TRBJ1-3 | TRBV4-1 | TGCGCCAGCAGCCAATCGGGGGAGTCGAACACCATATATTTT | CASSQSGESNTIYF
NA | TRBD2 | TRBJ2-3 | TRBV9 | TGTGCCAGCAGCTTGGGACTAGCGGGAGTGGGGAGCACAGATACGCAGTATTTT | CASSLGLAGVGSTDTQYF
NA | NA | TRBJ2-7 | TRBV4-2 | TGTGCCAGCAGCCAAGATGATAGCTACGAGCAGTACTTC | CASSQDDSYEQYF
NA | TRBD1 | TRBJ1-5 | TRBV9 | TGTGCCAGCAGCCCCGTGTCTGGACAGGGGCGATATAGCAATCAGCCCCAGCATTTT | CASSPVSGQGRYSNQPQHF
NA | NA | TRBJ2-2 | TRBV7-9 | TGTGCCAGCAGCCAGGGACTTTCGAACACCGGGGAGCTGTTTTTT | CASSQGLSNTGELFF
NA | NA | TRBJ2-3 | TRBV6-5 | TGTGCCAGCAGTTCCCCCAGTGGGGCCACAGATACGCAGTATTTT | CASSSPSGATDTQYF
few | NA | TRBJ1-4 | TRBV4-1 | TGCGCCAGCAGCCAAAGAGGGGGGAGGGTCCTTCCATTGAGGAATGAAAAACTGTTTTTT | CASSQRGGRVLPLRNEKLFF
NA | TRBD2 | TRBJ2-3 | TRBV9 | TGTGCCAGCAGCGTAGGTAGCGGGCACCCCACAGATACGCAGTATTTT | CASSVGSGHPTDTQYF